The 5 T cell receptor beta chains listed next were all sequenced from one sample in a study of shared clonotypes between healthy human individuals. Clones were read by immunoSEQ multiplex PCR, and TCRdb kept only the in-frame ones, dropping some. The repertoire includes roughly 2.6 million clones, 85% to 95% of them detected once, and 0.13% to 0.15% sits in the top ten. The sample comprised naive CD4+ T cells sorted from blood. Indicated subset: CD45RA+ positively selected. The receptors stem from a man aged 18 to 30 in good health.

The chain is built from TRBV10-3 and TRBJ1-4; 10 nucleotides match TRBD1. Germline CDR1 and CDR2: ENHRY and SYGVKD. The trim removed 6 bases at V and 5 bases at J, leaving 3 bases unmatched. This CDR3 has 14 residues. CDR3 DNA: TGTGCCATCAGGGGACAGGGGCGAAATGAAAAACTGTTTTTT. It translates to CAIRGQGRNEKLFF.

As regards this clone: Distinct nucleotide sequences in the sample also encode this CDR3. The chain joins TRBV5-1 to TRBJ1-5, with D perhaps TRBD1 (6 bases). The CDR3 extends over 15 amino acids. Germline-derived CDR1 and CDR2 are SGHRS and YFSETQ. Trimming removed 0 bases from V and 1 base from J, with 8 bases in between. CDR3: CASSLDGGSNQPQHF. The CDR3 DNA reads TGCGCCAGCAGCTTGGACGGGGGCAGCAATCAGCCCCAGCATTTT.

Concerning this clone: Other DNA sequences in this sample translate to the same CDR3. V is TRBV18 and J is TRBJ2-5; D not certain. The CDR3 loop spans 13 amino acids. Trimming left V 3 bases short and J 4 bases short, with 9 bases between. Germline CDR1 is KGHSH and CDR2 is LQKENI. This chain's CDR3 is CASSPNLGETQYF. For the CDR3, the DNA is TGTGCCAGCTCACCGAATCTGGGAGAGACCCAGTACTTC.

J is TRBJ1-1 and V is TRBV11-3; TRBD1 is a possible D gene (6 bases). Germline loops: CDR1 SGHNT, CDR2 YENEEA. The CDR3 spans 17 residues. The V and J ends lost 7 bases and 0 bases respectively, with 21 bases between them. The CDR3, as DNA: TGTGCCAGCACATGGACAGTTCGTGGGGTCGTGAACACTGAAGCTTTCTTT. Its protein is CASTWTVRGVVNTEAFF.

The CDR3 DNA reads as TGTGCCAGCAGTGTTTTCGACGAGCAGTACTTC. Amino acids: CASSVFDEQYF. The J gene is TRBJ2-7, the V gene TRBV2; D not resolved. CDR1 and CDR2 from the germline V gene are SNHLY and FYNNEI. The CDR3 is 11 amino acids. V dropped 4 bases and J dropped 5 bases, with 6 bases sitting between them.